This T cell receptor beta chain was documented in a study of TET2 disruption in CD19-targeted CAR T cells. Assay: immunoSEQ multiplex PCR; the TCRdb copy retains only in-frame clones and omits some. This repertoire includes approximately 2,100 clones. Treatment described: autologous CTL019 cells: CD19 CAR with 4-1BB and CD3 zeta domains. A CD19 CAR with TCR zeta and 4-1BB domains was used. Leukapheresis of peripheral blood supplied the T cells used to manufacture CTL019. Trimming cost V 4 bases and J 5 bases; bases outside gene matches: 12. The CDR3 is made up of 16 amino acids. From germline, CDR1 is LNHDA and CDR2 SQIVND (reference sequence). This clone is classed as medium-sized by frequency. Its antigen is unknown. Read data end 3 residues before the CDR3 end; the end is taken from the germline J gene.

The rearrangement links TRBV19 to TRBJ2-3, with TRBD2 identical over 7 bases. The sequence derives from an older man with chronic lymphocytic leukemia. Specimen: CD8+ T cells sorted from cultured blood T cells, collected for CD19 CAR T cell therapy. The CDR3 here is CASSTIRGVFEDTQYF. The CDR3 DNA, read in part, is TGTGCCAGTAGTACAATTCGGGGGGTTTTTGAAGATACG.